These 8 T cell receptor beta chains share one sample of origin, sequenced in a study of blood T cell repertoires in COVID-19. Here immunoSEQ multiplex PCR was the method, and the copy in TCRdb shows in-frame clones only, minus some. The data hold over 110,000 clones, with roughly 90% observed a single time. The specimen was peripheral blood. The receptors stem from an older man with acute or convalescent COVID-19.

The chain uses TRBV5-6 and TRBJ1-6; maybe TRBD1 (5 bases). The V and J ends lost 0 bases and 9 bases respectively, with 16 bases between them. Germline CDR1 is SGHDT and CDR2 is YYEEEE. The CDR3 has 16 residues. CDR3 nucleotide sequence: TGTGCCAGCAGCTTGGTAGGGGTCGGTATGGGTTCACCCCTCCACTTT. It is translated as CASSLVGVGMGSPLHF.

The V and J genes are TRBV3-1 (or the pseudogene TRBV3-2) and TRBJ1-1; 7 bases map to TRBD1. V shed 4 bases, J shed 3 bases, and the junction held 17 bases outside the gene matches. CDR3 size: 18 residues. The germline V gene encodes CDR1 LGHDT and CDR2 YNNKEL (reference sequence). The CDR3 region has the DNA TGTGCCAGCAGCCCTACCGACAGGGTTGGGACTTGGGACACTGAAGCTTTCTTT. This gives the protein CASSPTDRVGTWDTEAFF.

In its sample, this clone was seen a few times. This chain uses TRBV2 with TRBJ2-3; D possibly corresponds to TRBD2 (5 bases). With 2 bases removed from V and 5 bases from J, the gap between germline ends came to 11 bases. Germline loops: CDR1 SNHLY, CDR2 FYNNEI. This CDR3 is 14 amino acids long. CDR3 loop: CASSERGSGDTQYF. The CDR3 DNA follows: TGTGCCAGCAGTGAACGGGGTTCGGGAGATACGCAGTATTTT.

The chain recombines TRBV29-1 with TRBJ1-4; 10 bases align to TRBD1. This CDR3 contains 14 residues. Germline lookup yields CDR1 SQVTM and CDR2 ANQGSEA. V was clipped by 5 bases and J by 7 bases; unmatched bases: 7. The CDR3 loop is CSVRDRGSGEKLFF. In DNA form, the CDR3 reads TGCAGCGTTCGGGACAGGGGCTCGGGTGAAAAACTGTTTTTT.

J is TRBJ1-4 and V is TRBV15, with 10 bases fitting TRBD1. This CDR3 region has 16 residues. Losses at the gene ends were 0 bases for V and 5 bases for J; bases not matched to a gene: 3. CDR1 LNHNV and CDR2 YYDKDF come from the germline V gene (reference sequence). This chain's CDR3 is CATSRDQGQGNEKLFF. The DNA of the CDR3 is TGTGCCACCAGCAGAGATCAGGGACAGGGGAATGAAAAACTGTTTTTT.

The V and J genes are TRBV11-2 and TRBJ2-7; 9 bases map to TRBD2. The CDR3 is 17 amino acids. CDR1 is SGHAT and CDR2 is FQNNGV in the germline V gene. V trimming: 0 bases; J trimming: 3 bases; junction bases outside the gene matches: 9. CDR3 sequence: CASSLEGVSGGFYEQYF. CDR3 nucleotides: TGTGCCAGCAGCTTAGAAGGGGTTAGCGGGGGCTTCTACGAGCAGTACTTC.

This chain uses TRBV7-2 with TRBJ1-5; D is perhaps TRBD1 (5 bases). Germline CDR1 reads SGHTA; CDR2 reads FQGNSA. The V end lost 4 bases, the J end lost 4 bases, and 20 bases lay between the germline ends. CDR3 size: 17 residues. CDR3 in amino acids: CASSSGPTGTGNQPQHF. CDR3 DNA: TGTGCCAGCAGCTCGGGGCCCACCGGGACTGGAAATCAGCCCCAGCATTTT.

The sample holds one count of this clone. The rearrangement links TRBV30 to TRBJ2-3; maybe TRBD2 (5 bases). Germline V gene data show CDR1 as GTSNPN and CDR2 as SVGIG (reference sequence). The V end lost 3 bases, the J end lost 2 bases, and 15 bases lay between the germline ends. CDR3 length equals 15 residues. In nucleotides, the CDR3 is TGTGCCTGGAGAAATCTAGCAACGGCCACAGATACGCAGTATTTT. Translation: CAWRNLATATDTQYF.